This T cell receptor beta chain came from a study of cytomegalovirus exposure and HLA in healthy donors. Study overall: A preliminary data release comprised around 85 million unique TCRs obtained from HLA-typed donors. Study findings and constraints: Being productive about 87% or about 30% of the time was typical of most TCR beta V segments in an earlier analysis. Analysis was performed later, and it showed HLA-associated TCR beta chains to be more clonally expanded than equally common others.

This CDR3 comprises 13 residues. V lost 0 bases to trimming and J lost 1 base, with 4 bases between them. Looked up from germline, CDR1 is SGHNT and CDR2 is YYREEE (reference sequence). PCR used 60 Vbeta primers and 13 Jbeta primers. Using immunoSEQ multiplex PCR, the repertoire was profiled, and TCRdb retains in-frame clones only, with some absent. In the table there are roughly 200,000 clones, approximately 82% of which are singletons. This clone was counted only a few times. The antigen remains undetermined. The V gene is TRBV5-4, the J gene TRBJ1-1, with D unresolved. The receptor was isolated from a man aged 18 to 29 in good health and CMV-seronegative. Sequenced sample: PBMCs. The CDR3 region has the DNA TGTGCCAGCAGCTTGGCAGGGAACACTGAAGCTTTCTTT. This encodes CASSLAGNTEAFF. Using reference TRBV5-4 and TRBJ1-1 for the parts outside the CDR3, the full variable domain is ETGVTQSPTHLIKTRGQQVTLRCSSQSGHNTVSWYQQALGQGPQFIFQYYREEENGRGNFPPRFSGLQFPNYSSELNVNALELDDSALYLCASSLAGNTEAFFGQGTRLTVV.